The rows below give T cell receptor beta chains drawn from one sample of a study of cytomegalovirus exposure and HLA in healthy donors. Sequencing used immunoSEQ multiplex PCR; TCRdb keeps in-frame clones, though not all of them. The table lists about 65,000 clones, approximately 60% of them singletons. Material: PBMCs. The receptors here all came from a man in his thirties or forties in good health and CMV-seronegative. Each CDR3 is given with its conserved first and last residue. The D gene is left open where the match is weak. Clone size is stated in some rows and not others, as once, few, many or a class when expanded.

D	size	V	length	J	DNA	CDR3
TRBD1	-	TRBV7-2	15	TRBJ1-5	TGTGCCAGCAGCTTAGTTACAGGGGGCAATCAGCCCCAGCATTTT	CASSLVTGGNQPQHF
-	-	TRBV29-1	13	TRBJ1-2	TGCAGCGTTGAGGGGGCGCAAGACTATGGCTACACCTTC	CSVEGAQDYGYTF
TRBD1	few	TRBV7-9	12	TRBJ1-6	TGTGCGACGCAGGGGGATAATTCACCCCTCCACTTT	CATQGDNSPLHF
-	-	TRBV4-1	15	TRBJ1-1	TGCGCCAGCAGCCAAGTGTCGCGACGGGACACTGAAGCTTTCTTT	CASSQVSRRDTEAFF
-	-	TRBV4-2	16	TRBJ1-5	TGTGCCAGCAGCCAAGAACTGGCGGGGGGCAATCAGCCCCAGCATTTT	CASSQELAGGNQPQHF
TRBD1	-	TRBV27	13	TRBJ2-7	TGTGCCAGCAGTTCGGGACAGCACTACGAGCAGTACTTC	CASSSGQHYEQYF
-	-	TRBV7-9	13	TRBJ1-2	TGTGCCAGCAGCTTCAGCGACAACTATGGCTACACCTTC	CASSFSDNYGYTF
-	-	TRBV29-1	11	TRBJ2-7	TGCAGCGTTGGGACAGTCTACGAGCAGTACTTC	CSVGTVYEQYF
-	-	TRBV6-5	16	TRBJ2-4	TGTGCCAGCAGTTACACGGACAGAGTAGCCAAAAACATTCAGTACTTC	CASSYTDRVAKNIQYF
TRBD1	-	TRBV7-8	14	TRBJ1-6	TGTGCCAGCAGCCGGGACAGGAATAATTCACCCCTCCACTTT	CASSRDRNNSPLHF
-	-	TRBV7-9	13	TRBJ2-7	TGTGCCAGCAGCTTAGCGGGGCAGCCCGAGCAGTACTTC	CASSLAGQPEQYF
TRBD2	few	TRBV30	16	TRBJ2-3	TGTGCCTGGAGTGTAGGGGAGGGGTTGGGCACAGATACGCAGTATTTT	CAWSVGEGLGTDTQYF
-	-	TRBV25-1	13	TRBJ2-6	TGTGCCAGGGGTGGAGTTGGGGCCAACGTCCTGACTTTC	CARGGVGANVLTF
-	-	TRBV2	15	TRBJ1-4	TGTGCCAGCAGTGAAGAGGCAGGGGCAGGAGAAAAACTGTTTTTT	CASSEEAGAGEKLFF
-	-	TRBV2	13	TRBJ1-1	TGTGCCAGCAGTGAATTTGGCAACACTGAAGCTTTCTTT	CASSEFGNTEAFF
TRBD2	-	TRBV30	13	TRBJ2-7	TGTGCCTGGGCCGGCGGGGGGTCCTACGAGCAGTACTTC	CAWAGGGSYEQYF
TRBD1	-	TRBV9	16	TRBJ1-2	TGTGCCAGCAGCGTAGTTCCCCCGGACAGGGGAGATGGCTACACCTTC	CASSVVPPDRGDGYTF
-	few	TRBV30	13	TRBJ2-5	TGTGCCTGGAACCGACTCCTGCAAGAGACCCAGTACTTC	CAWNRLLQETQYF
-	once	TRBV10-3	15	TRBJ1-1	TGTGCCATCAGTGAGTGGGGGGGGCTAGGCACTGAAGCTTTCTTT	CAISEWGGLGTEAFF
TRBD2	-	TRBV14	17	TRBJ2-3	TGTGCCAGCAGCCAAGAAAAAGCGGGGGGGATCACAGATACGCAGTATTTT	CASSQEKAGGITDTQYF
-	once	TRBV5-6	13	TRBJ2-5	TGTGCCAGCAGCTTGGAACGTTACGGGACCCAGTACTTC	CASSLERYGTQYF
TRBD1	-	TRBV6-1	14	TRBJ2-7	TGTGCCAGCAGGACAGGGGGCAACCCCTACGAGCAGTACTTC	CASRTGGNPYEQYF
-	few	TRBV7-9	14	TRBJ2-5	TGTGCCAGCAGCTACTCAGGGCCACAAGAGACCCAGTACTTC	CASSYSGPQETQYF
-	-	TRBV7-8	15	TRBJ2-2	TGTGCTTCGCCGGAGAGCCCGACTGGTACCGGGGAGCTGTTTTTT	CASPESPTGTGELFF
-	-	TRBV6-5	16	TRBJ1-1	TGTGCCAGCAGTTCCCGATACCGCAAGGGGGACACTGAAGCTTTCTTT	CASSSRYRKGDTEAFF
-	-	TRBV9	12	TRBJ2-5	TGTGCCAGCACCCTATTCCAAGAGACCCAGTACTTC	CASTLFQETQYF
-	few	TRBV7-6	14	TRBJ2-7	TGTGCCAGCAGTTTAACAGGGAGTCGCCGCGAGCAGTACTTC	CASSLTGSRREQYF
-	medium-sized	TRBV6-4	14	TRBJ2-1	TGTGCCAGCAGTGCCACCGAAGGGGCAGAACCTCAGTTCTTC	CASSATEGAEPQFF
-	-	TRBV5-1	13	TRBJ1-1	TGCGCCAGCAGCTTGGCAGGATACACTGAAGCTTTCTTT	CASSLAGYTEAFF
TRBD1	-	TRBV7-3	16	TRBJ1-6	TGTGCCAGCAGCCTGTGGGGGGACAGCCAATATTCACCCCTCCACTTT	CASSLWGDSQYSPLHF
-	-	TRBV4-1	16	TRBJ1-4	TGCGCCAGCAGCCAAGATTTACAGGGCGGTAATGAAAAACTGTTTTTT	CASSQDLQGGNEKLFF
TRBD1	few	TRBV6-5	15	TRBJ2-3	TGTGCCAGCAGTACCTCGGGACAGGGGGCAGATACGCAGTATTTT	CASSTSGQGADTQYF
TRBD1	-	TRBV7-8	14	TRBJ1-1	TGTGCCAGCAGCCTCGGGACAGGGGACACTGAAGCTTTCTTT	CASSLGTGDTEAFF
TRBD2	-	TRBV9	15	TRBJ2-1	TGTGCCAGCAGCGCAAGCGGGGGGGACTACAATGAGCAGTTCTTC	CASSASGGDYNEQFF
-	few	TRBV12-5	15	TRBJ2-1	TGTGCTAGTGGTAATTCCCCTAGCTCCTACAATGAGCAGTTCTTC	CASGNSPSSYNEQFF
TRBD2	-	TRBV10-2	16	TRBJ2-5	TGCGCCAGCAGGACAGGACTAGCGGGGCGCCAAGAGACCCAGTACTTC	CASRTGLAGRQETQYF
-	-	TRBV4-2	16	TRBJ2-3	TGTGCCAGCAGCCAAGATCACGGACAGAACACAGATACGCAGTATTTT	CASSQDHGQNTDTQYF
-	-	TRBV2	13	TRBJ1-1	TGTGCCAGCAGTTACAGGGTCGACACTGAAGCTTTCTTT	CASSYRVDTEAFF
-	few	TRBV2	13	TRBJ1-5	TGTGCCATTGGCGGGGGCAGGAATCAGCCCCAGCATTTT	CAIGGGRNQPQHF
TRBD2	-	TRBV7-6	15	TRBJ2-1	TGTGCCAGCAGCTTACTCGGGGGGGCGGGAAATGAGCAGTTCTTC	CASSLLGGAGNEQFF
TRBD2	few	TRBV18	15	TRBJ2-3	TGTGCCAGCTCACATCCGGGGGGGCCGATAGATACGCAGTATTTT	CASSHPGGPIDTQYF
-	-	TRBV5-1	14	TRBJ2-5	TGCGCCAGCAGCTTGGCGGGGCAGGGGAAGACCCAGTACTTC	CASSLAGQGKTQYF
TRBD1	-	TRBV18	15	TRBJ1-3	TGTGCCAGCTCACTAGGGGGACAGGCTGGAAACACCATATATTTT	CASSLGGQAGNTIYF
TRBD2	-	TRBV7-8	14	TRBJ2-5	TGTGCCAGCAGCGAAAGCGGGGGGGCCGGGACCCAGTACTTC	CASSESGGAGTQYF
TRBD2	-	TRBV6-5	13	TRBJ2-7	TGTGCCAGCAGGGGGACTAGCCCGGGGGAGCAGTACTTC	CASRGTSPGEQYF
TRBD1	-	TRBV29-1	13	TRBJ2-1	TGCAGCGTTAGAGACAGGGCCTACAATGAGCAGTTCTTC	CSVRDRAYNEQFF
-	-	TRBV7-2	14	TRBJ2-7	TGTGCCAGCAGCTTAGTCCCAGCAGGGTACGAGCAGTACTTC	CASSLVPAGYEQYF
-	-	TRBV19	13	TRBJ1-6	TGTGCCACGATGGGTGGGGGCAATTCACCCCTCCACTTT	CATMGGGNSPLHF
TRBD1	-	TRBV5-1	13	TRBJ1-6	TGCGCCAGCAGCTGGGACAGTCGCTCACCCCTCCACTTT	CASSWDSRSPLHF
TRBD1	-	TRBV5-1	12	TRBJ2-7	TGCGCCAGCAGGACCGGGACAGACGAGCAGTACTTC	CASRTGTDEQYF